The rows below give T cell receptor beta chains drawn from one sample of a study of a mutant IDH1 vaccine in newly diagnosed glioma. Measured with immunoSEQ multiplex PCR; TCRdb has only the in-frame clones, and not every one. The repertoire consists of approximately 100,000 clones, with under 90% occurring once and the leading ten covering over 0.6%. Antigens of these TCRs are unknown. This specimen was PBMCs, taken from a glioma patient whose treatment included an IDH1 peptide vaccine. The receptors shown here come from a woman aged 45-65 years with glioma. CDR3s include the opening cysteine and the closing phenylalanine or tryptophan. A D gene is named only where the DNA matches it firmly. Size is stated for part of the rows, as once, few or many counts, or as a class when the clone is expanded.

TRBV11-2,TRBD1,15,NA,TRBJ2-4,CASSFRTGVVNIQYF,TGTGCCAGCAGCTTCCGGACAGGGGTGGTAAACATTCAGTACTTC
TRBV7-8,TRBD1,14,NA,TRBJ1-1,CASSFTGGRDEAFF,TGTGCCAGCAGCTTTACAGGGGGTCGAGATGAAGCTTTCTTT
TRBV15,NA,20,NA,TRBJ1-5,CATSRDNWRGRLGGNQPQHF,TGTGCCACCAGCAGAGATAATTGGAGAGGCCGACTAGGGGGCAATCAGCCCCAGCATTTT
TRBV25-1,NA,16,NA,TRBJ1-3,CASSMKRGPSGNTIYF,TGTGCCAGCAGTATGAAAAGGGGACCGTCTGGAAACACCATATATTTT
TRBV10-2,NA,13,NA,TRBJ1-5,CASSEGFRQPQHF,TGCGCCAGCAGTGAGGGATTTCGGCAGCCCCAGCATTTT
TRBV19,TRBD1,15,NA,TRBJ1-5,CASSPQDRDNQPQHF,TGTGCCAGTAGTCCCCAGGACAGGGATAATCAGCCCCAGCATTTT
TRBV29-1,NA,16,NA,TRBJ2-6,CSVMGPASSGANVLTF,TGCAGCGTCATGGGCCCAGCCAGCTCTGGGGCCAACGTCCTGACTTTC
TRBV7-9,TRBD1,14,NA,TRBJ1-1,CASSPKDRATEAFF,TGTGCCAGCAGCCCGAAGGACAGGGCCACTGAAGCTTTCTTT
TRBV29-1,NA,14,once,TRBJ1-2,CSVVSERVYYGYTF,TGCAGCGTTGTTTCGGAGAGGGTATACTATGGCTACACCTTC
TRBV7-3,NA,14,NA,TRBJ2-2,CASSQWGNTGELFF,TGTGCCAGCAGCCAATGGGGGAACACCGGGGAGCTGTTTTTT
TRBV28,TRBD1,20,NA,TRBJ1-2,CASSGPDRGRSLGYNYGYTF,TGTGCCAGCAGTGGACCGGACAGGGGGCGCAGTCTAGGTTATAACTATGGCTACACCTTC
TRBV9,TRBD1,14,once,TRBJ1-2,CASSVEVTGVGYTF,TGTGCCAGCAGCGTAGAAGTGACAGGGGTTGGCTACACCTTC
TRBV7-9,TRBD2,19,NA,TRBJ2-1,CASSPTMALAGVSYNEQFF,TGTGCCAGCAGCCCCACTATGGCCCTAGCGGGAGTAAGTTACAATGAGCAGTTCTTC
TRBV4-1,NA,15,NA,TRBJ2-5,CASSQVGAIQETQYF,TGCGCCAGCAGTCAAGTAGGGGCCATCCAAGAGACCCAGTACTTC
TRBV7-7,NA,15,NA,TRBJ2-2,CASSRAVAATGELFF,TGTGCTAGCAGCCGGGCGGTAGCGGCCACCGGGGAGCTGTTTTTT
TRBV9,TRBD1,15,NA,TRBJ2-7,CASSVRDSKTYEQYF,TGTGCCAGCAGCGTCAGGGACAGCAAGACCTACGAGCAGTACTTC
TRBV9,TRBD1,14,NA,TRBJ1-3,CASSPWTGENTIYF,TGTGCCAGCAGCCCATGGACAGGGGAGAACACCATATATTTT
TRBV6-1,NA,17,NA,TRBJ2-7,CASSEGGGRGRPYEQYF,TGTGCCAGCAGTGAGGGAGGGGGACGGGGAAGACCTTACGAGCAGTACTTC
TRBV5-1,NA,13,NA,TRBJ1-2,CASSERGNYGYTF,TGCGCCAGCAGCGAACGGGGGAACTATGGCTACACCTTC
TRBV9,NA,13,NA,TRBJ1-2,CASSDGDLYGYTF,TGTGCCAGCAGCGACGGGGACCTCTATGGCTACACCTTC
TRBV9,TRBD2,15,NA,TRBJ2-1,CASSGSGRAYNEQFF,TGTGCCAGCAGCGGTAGCGGGAGGGCCTACAATGAGCAGTTCTTC
TRBV4-2,TRBD1,15,once,TRBJ2-7,CASSQDYTGGREQYF,TGTGCCAGCAGCCAAGATTACACAGGGGGCAGGGAGCAGTACTTC
TRBV28,NA,13,NA,TRBJ2-3,CASSTPPGHTQYF,TGTGCCAGCAGTACCCCGCCGGGTCATACGCAGTATTTT
TRBV10-1,NA,11,once,TRBJ2-3,CASSDADTQYF,TGCGCCAGCAGTGACGCAGATACGCAGTATTTT
TRBV6-1,NA,12,NA,TRBJ2-1,CAINSDVNEQFF,TGTGCCATCAATTCGGACGTCAATGAGCAGTTCTTC
TRBV19,NA,13,NA,TRBJ2-5,CASRVQGQWTQYF,TGTGCCAGTAGGGTACAAGGGCAGTGGACCCAGTACTTC
TRBV5-4,TRBD1,15,NA,TRBJ2-3,CASSLGQGATDTQYF,TGTGCCAGCAGCTTGGGACAGGGGGCCACAGATACGCAGTATTTT
TRBV28,NA,14,NA,TRBJ1-2,CASSLHKTNYGYTF,TGTGCCAGCAGTTTGCATAAAACTAACTATGGCTACACCTTC
TRBV28,NA,13,NA,TRBJ1-5,CASGRGVNQPQHF,TGTGCCAGCGGCCGGGGAGTCAATCAGCCCCAGCATTTT
TRBV6-6,TRBD2,15,NA,TRBJ2-7,CASSYSLTSFDEQYF,TGTGCCAGCAGTTACTCGTTGACTAGCTTCGACGAGCAGTACTTC
TRBV27,TRBD1,15,NA,TRBJ2-7,CASSRRGQGTYEQYF,TGTGCCAGCAGCCGAAGAGGACAGGGGACCTACGAGCAGTACTTC
TRBV6-1,NA,13,NA,TRBJ1-1,CAITWGGNTEAFF,TGTGCCATCACCTGGGGGGGGAACACTGAAGCTTTCTTT
TRBV6-6,TRBD1,16,NA,TRBJ1-1,CASSTDRGWANTEAFF,TGTGCCAGCAGTACGGACAGGGGCTGGGCGAACACTGAAGCTTTCTTT
TRBV28,NA,13,NA,TRBJ2-7,CASSLGGPYEQYF,TGTGCCAGCAGCCTAGGGGGTCCCTACGAGCAGTACTTC
TRBV18,NA,15,once,TRBJ2-5,CASSPSDTYQETQYF,TGTGCCAGCTCACCTTCGGACACCTACCAAGAGACCCAGTACTTC
TRBV11-2,NA,16,NA,TRBJ2-7,CASSLDGRTVAYEQYF,TGTGCCAGCAGCTTAGATGGGAGGACGGTGGCCTACGAGCAGTACTTC
TRBV27,NA,14,NA,TRBJ2-1,CASSLSNRGNEQFF,TGTGCCAGCAGTTTATCGAACCGGGGCAATGAGCAGTTCTTC
TRBV7-9,TRBD1,16,once,TRBJ1-2,CASSPFLGTDNYGYTF,TGTGCCAGCAGCCCTTTTTTGGGGACAGATAACTATGGCTACACCTTC
TRBV21-1,NA,12,NA,TRBJ2-5,CASSPPGATQYF,TGTGCCAGCAGCCCGCCTGGGGCGACCCAGTACTTC
TRBV30,TRBD1,14,NA,TRBJ1-4,CAWSTWTGNEKLFF,TGTGCCTGGAGTACATGGACAGGGAATGAAAAACTGTTTTTT
TRBV18,TRBD1,16,once,TRBJ2-7,CASSPLGTGGSYEQYF,TGTGCCAGCTCACCTTTAGGGACAGGGGGCTCCTACGAGCAGTACTTC
TRBV7-2,NA,14,NA,TRBJ1-1,CASSPRRMNTEAFF,TGTGCCAGCAGCCCCCGACGGATGAACACTGAAGCTTTCTTT